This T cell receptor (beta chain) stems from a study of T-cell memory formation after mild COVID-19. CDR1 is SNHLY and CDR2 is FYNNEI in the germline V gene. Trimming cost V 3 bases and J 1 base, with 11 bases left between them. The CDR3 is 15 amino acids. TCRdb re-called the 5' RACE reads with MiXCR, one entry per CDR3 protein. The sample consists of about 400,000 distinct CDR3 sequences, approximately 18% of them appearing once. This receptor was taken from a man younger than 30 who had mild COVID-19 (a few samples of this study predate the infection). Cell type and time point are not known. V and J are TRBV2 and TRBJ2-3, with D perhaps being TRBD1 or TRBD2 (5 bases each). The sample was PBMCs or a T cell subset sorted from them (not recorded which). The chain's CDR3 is CASSERGLGTDTQYF. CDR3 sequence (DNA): TGTGCCAGCAGTGAGAGGGGTTTGGGCACAGATACGCAGTATTTT.